The source of this TCR beta chain is a study of early T cells in non-severe SARS-CoV-2 infection. Study information: Bulk RNA from unsorted whole blood was sequenced; chains were unpaired. Overall study results and limits: Using VDJdb, the matching emphasized anti-spike CD8 responses while missing private and CD4 specificities.

Individual cDNA molecules were tagged with unique molecular identifiers, the study reported. Using its own MiXCR run on the 5' RACE reads, TCRdb lists one record per CDR3 protein. Of 65,000 to 75,000 distinct CDR3 sequences detected, about 4.6% appear once; the ten largest clones hold roughly 3.6%. Germline V gives CDR1 LNHDA, CDR2 SQIVND (reference sequence). V dropped 3 bases and J dropped 0 bases, with 11 bases sitting between them. The CDR3 runs 15 residues. This clonotype was picked up a small number of times. Its antigen is unidentified. The receptor comes from an adult who was a healthcare worker with PCR-confirmed SARS-CoV-2 infection or an uninfected control (not recorded which). The donor label of this sample is uncertain. The sample in question was whole blood, obtained at baseline. The genes are TRBV19 and TRBJ1-1; D call uncertain. Here the CDR3 DNA reads TGTGCCAGTAGTATCGGGCCGACGGTGAACACTGAAGCTTTCTTT. Its translation: CASSIGPTVNTEAFF.